This TCR beta chain was identified during a study of cytomegalovirus exposure and HLA in healthy donors. Regarding the study as a whole: In a later analysis, several top co-occurrence clusters appeared linked to parvovirus B19, influenza, CMV and Epstein-Barr virus.

It was with 60 Vbeta and 13 Jbeta primers that the PCR ran. Repertoires were generated with immunoSEQ multiplex PCR, while TCRdb's copy carries only in-frame clones and drops some. The sample has around 150,000 clones; around 70% are singletons. This clone was recorded only once. Its antigen is not identified. From germline, CDR1 is SGDLS and CDR2 YYNGEE. The ends were cut back, 0 bases at V and 4 bases at J, with 13 bases in the middle. CDR3 size: 15 residues. This TCR came from a man aged 18 to 35 in good health and CMV-seropositive. The V gene is TRBV9, the J gene TRBJ1-2; maybe TRBD1 (5 bases). Sequenced: PBMCs. This chain's CDR3 is CASSVAAQDVYGYTF. The CDR3 DNA follows: TGTGCCAGCAGCGTAGCGGCACAGGACGTCTATGGCTACACCTTC.